Listed below are T cell receptor beta chains from one sample, sequenced in a study of blood T cells in healthy people across ages. TCRdb called the 5' RACE reads again in MiXCR, with one record for every CDR3 protein. The data hold around 1,700,000 distinct CDR3 sequences, with 25% to 30% observed a single time. Sequencing was carried out using blood. These receptors came from a woman aged 30 to 39 in good health. The conserved cysteine and the conserved F or W are not part of the CDR3 here.

TRBV29-1	TRBJ2-1	SVRTESSYNEQF
TRBV29-1	TRBJ2-1	SVEKLLAGGPYNEQF
TRBV4-1	TRBJ1-1	ASSRTIRNSEAF
TRBV18	TRBJ2-7	ASSPDLRGKYEQY
TRBV28	TRBJ2-7	ASSPSPGGGAYEQY
TRBV12-3/TRBV12-4	TRBJ1-3	ASTRTAGSGNTIY
TRBV18	TRBJ1-5	ASSSGALQNQPQH
TRBV7-2	TRBJ2-1	ASSRMTANGYEQF
TRBV5-1	TRBJ2-1	ASSLVDNTYNEQF
TRBV4-1	TRBJ2-7	ASSQTIQGGYEQY
TRBV10-3	TRBJ2-2	AISDNGNTGELF
TRBV27	TRBJ1-5	ACSLYQTGGNQPQH
TRBV20-1	TRBJ2-7	SATDQLYELY
TRBV6-6	TRBJ1-3	ASSFGASGNTIY
TRBV11-2	TRBJ2-5	ASSLPGLAIQETQY
TRBV6-2/TRBV6-3	TRBJ2-1	ASIFRDRGYNEQF
TRBV6-5	TRBJ2-1	ASSYPRDSSYNEQF
TRBV12-3/TRBV12-4	TRBJ1-2	ASTRDSLTVYGYT
TRBV6-1	TRBJ1-2	ASSDWAADGYT
TRBV7-2	TRBJ2-5	ASSLGGDSQETQY
TRBV10-3	TRBJ2-5	AISSGGKKETQY
TRBV10-3	TRBJ2-1	AISDTPGGGGDEQF
TRBV30	TRBJ2-5	ACQWLQETQY
TRBV4-1	TRBJ2-3	ASSQIAEDSDTQY